The 27 T cell receptor beta chains given below trace back to one sample, sequenced in a study of T cells expressing NK-cell markers. From its re-call of the 5' RACE reads, TCRdb lists each CDR3 protein once, without DNA. This sample's table reports 300,000 to 500,000 distinct CDR3 sequences. Sequenced input: blood T cells: a sorted CD56 or NKG2C T cell subset, CD4+ or CD8+ T cells, or bulk PBMC T cells (not recorded which). These receptors were taken from a woman in her forties or fifties in good health.

This rearrangement joins TRBV29-1 to TRBJ1-1; the TCRdb call, TRBD1, lacks DNA for checking. The germline gives CDR1 SQVTM, CDR2 ANQGSEA. CDR3 length: 12 amino acids. CDR3 region: CSVEGLNTEAFF.

J is TRBJ1-2 and V is TRBV7-2. Germline CDR1 and CDR2: SGHTA and FQGNSA. The CDR3 spans 14 residues. This CDR3 is CASSLGSFNYGYTF.

The chain uses TRBV11-3 and TRBJ1-2; TCRdb lists TRBD1, though no DNA is available to test this call. This CDR3 region has 13 residues. Germline V gives CDR1 SGHNT, CDR2 YENEEA. This CDR3 reads CASSGQSVFGYTF.

This chain links TRBV11-3 with TRBJ2-4; lacking DNA, the TRBD1 call made by TCRdb goes unchecked. Per germline, CDR1 SGHNT and CDR2 YENEEA. The CDR3 is 19 residues long. The CDR3 reads CASSPPPGTVSLAKNIQYF.

The V gene is TRBV29-1, the J gene TRBJ2-5; TCRdb lists TRBD2, though no DNA is available to test this call. CDR3 size: 15 residues. Germline V gives CDR1 SQVTM, CDR2 ANQGSEA. CDR3 loop: CSVFGLAGGQETQYF.

The chain's CDR3 is CASSTRVTQYF. The J gene is TRBJ2-5, the V gene TRBV21-1. TRBV21-1 has pseudogene status. This CDR3 comprises 11 residues.

The V and J genes are TRBV7-9 and TRBJ2-7; TCRdb gives TRBD1 as the D gene, but with no DNA this cannot be confirmed. In germline, CDR1 is SEHNR, CDR2 FQNEAQ (reference sequence). CDR3 length: 12 amino acids. The CDR3 sequence is CASTGGLYEQYF.

The chain recombines TRBV6-5 with TRBJ1-3; TCRdb proposes TRBD1, but this gene call is untestable without DNA. Germline CDR1 and CDR2: MNHEY and SVGAGI. This CDR3 contains 14 residues. CDR3 residues: CASRFRGSGNTIYF.

The chain employs TRBV11-2 and TRBJ2-1; the TCRdb D gene call, TRBD1, has no DNA to confirm it. Germline-derived CDR1 and CDR2 are SGHAT and FQNNGV. The CDR3 sequence is 14 residues long. The CDR3: CASSLAGGGGEQFF.

The chain carries TRBV24-1 and TRBJ1-2; TCRdb names TRBD1, which stays unverified in the absence of DNA. The germline gives CDR1 KGHDR, CDR2 SFDVKD. The CDR3 has 15 residues. CDR3 residues: CATSDLSQGHYGYTF.

CDR3: CASSTSGLDEQFF. The chain uses TRBV19 and TRBJ2-1. Germline CDR1 LNHDA, CDR2 SQIVND (reference sequence). The CDR3 is 13 amino acids. Based on the CDR3 plus reference TRBV19 and TRBJ2-1, the full variable domain is DGGITQSPKYLFRKEGQNVTLSCEQNLNHDAMYWYRQDPGQGLRLIYYSQIVNDFQKGDIAEGYSVSREKKESFPLTVTSAQKNPTAFYLCASSTSGLDEQFFGPGTRLTVL.

This chain joins TRBV6-5 and TRBJ2-6; the TRBD1 assignment by TCRdb is unverifiable without DNA. Germline loops: CDR1 MNHEY, CDR2 SVGAGI. This CDR3 spans 14 amino acids. The CDR3 sequence is CASRRRGGANVLTF.

The J gene is TRBJ2-5, the V gene TRBV6-6; TCRdb outputs TRBD1, but without DNA this stays unchecked. Looked up from germline, CDR1 is MNHNY and CDR2 is SVGAGI (reference sequence). The CDR3 sequence is 15 residues long. Here the CDR3 reads CASSYYRGIRETQYF.

The gene calls are TRBV10-1 and TRBJ2-1. The germline V gene has CDR1 WNHNN and CDR2 SYGVQD (reference sequence). The CDR3 covers 16 residues. The CDR3 region is CASSTFRQSSYNEQFF.

V usage is TRBV7-2 and J usage is TRBJ2-1. The CDR3 loop spans 14 amino acids. Germline V lookup: CDR1 SGHTA, CDR2 FQGNSA. CDR3: CASSLDSPFNEQFF.

The chain is built from TRBV20-1 and TRBJ2-1; the TCRdb D gene call, TRBD2, has no DNA to confirm it. The CDR3 is 13 amino acids. The germline CDR1 and CDR2 sequences are DFQATT and SNEGSKA (reference sequence). The CDR3 reads CSARLASVHEQFF.

The chain recombines TRBV4-1 with TRBJ2-1; the TRBD2 assignment by TCRdb is unverifiable without DNA. This CDR3 is 17 amino acids long. The germline gives CDR1 MGHRA, CDR2 YSYEKL. The CDR3 spells CASSQTKSGSIYNEQFF.

This chain connects TRBV29-1 to TRBJ2-7; TCRdb selects TRBD1, and the lack of DNA leaves this call unchecked. CDR1 and CDR2 from the germline V gene are SQVTM and ANQGSEA. The CDR3 extends over 14 amino acids. CDR3 loop: CSVARPGQNYEQYF.

This chain connects TRBV19 to TRBJ2-1; TCRdb outputs TRBD1, but without DNA this stays unchecked. The CDR3 spans 15 residues. Germline loops: CDR1 LNHDA, CDR2 SQIVND (reference sequence). CDR3 region: CASSTFLTRGREQFF.

The chain uses TRBV4-1 and TRBJ2-1. In germline, CDR1 is MGHRA, CDR2 YSYEKL. This CDR3 spans 15 amino acids. The CDR3 spells CASSPGRSWGNEQFF.

V usage is TRBV25-1 and J usage is TRBJ2-3; TCRdb names TRBD2, which stays unverified in the absence of DNA. Germline-derived CDR1 and CDR2 are MGHDK and SYGVNS. The CDR3 spans 17 residues. CDR3 in amino acids: CASSEKAGNGLTDTQYF. The entire variable domain, with the rest obtained from reference TRBV25-1 and TRBJ2-3, is as follows: EADIYQTPRYLVIGTGKKITLECSQTMGHDKMYWYQQDPGMELHLIHYSYGVNSTEKGDLSSESTVSRIRTEHFPLTLESARPSHTSQYLCASSEKAGNGLTDTQYFGPGTRLTVL.

The V and J genes are TRBV2 and TRBJ2-1; TCRdb outputs TRBD2, but without DNA this stays unchecked. CDR1 is SNHLY and CDR2 is FYNNEI in the germline V gene. The CDR3 has 14 residues. CDR3 region: CASFGLAGLNEQFF.

V gene TRBV5-1 combines with J gene TRBJ2-3; TCRdb lists TRBD2, though no DNA is available to test this call. The CDR3 is made up of 15 amino acids. Germline V lookup: CDR1 SGHRS, CDR2 YFSETQ. The CDR3 sequence is CASRPGLAETDTQYF.

CDR3 residues: CASARASHPNYGYTF. This sequence joins TRBV6-1 and TRBJ1-2. Per germline, CDR1 MNHNS and CDR2 SASEGT. This CDR3 is 15 amino acids long.

The chain joins TRBV29-1 to TRBJ2-3; TCRdb's assignment of TRBD2 cannot be checked, as there is no DNA. The CDR3 loop spans 14 amino acids. Germline-derived CDR1 and CDR2 are SQVTM and ANQGSEA. The CDR3 loop reads CSVLAGERTDTQYF.

V gene TRBV19 combines with J gene TRBJ1-2; TCRdb picks TRBD1, but there is no DNA to check that call. The CDR3 length is 17 residues. Germline CDR1 and CDR2: LNHDA and SQIVND (reference sequence). Here the CDR3 reads CASSPRDRATWDYGYTF.

The chain links TRBV24-1 to TRBJ1-1. The CDR3 is 13 amino acids. Germline CDR1 and CDR2: KGHDR and SFDVKD. This CDR3 reads CATSSGMNTEAFF.